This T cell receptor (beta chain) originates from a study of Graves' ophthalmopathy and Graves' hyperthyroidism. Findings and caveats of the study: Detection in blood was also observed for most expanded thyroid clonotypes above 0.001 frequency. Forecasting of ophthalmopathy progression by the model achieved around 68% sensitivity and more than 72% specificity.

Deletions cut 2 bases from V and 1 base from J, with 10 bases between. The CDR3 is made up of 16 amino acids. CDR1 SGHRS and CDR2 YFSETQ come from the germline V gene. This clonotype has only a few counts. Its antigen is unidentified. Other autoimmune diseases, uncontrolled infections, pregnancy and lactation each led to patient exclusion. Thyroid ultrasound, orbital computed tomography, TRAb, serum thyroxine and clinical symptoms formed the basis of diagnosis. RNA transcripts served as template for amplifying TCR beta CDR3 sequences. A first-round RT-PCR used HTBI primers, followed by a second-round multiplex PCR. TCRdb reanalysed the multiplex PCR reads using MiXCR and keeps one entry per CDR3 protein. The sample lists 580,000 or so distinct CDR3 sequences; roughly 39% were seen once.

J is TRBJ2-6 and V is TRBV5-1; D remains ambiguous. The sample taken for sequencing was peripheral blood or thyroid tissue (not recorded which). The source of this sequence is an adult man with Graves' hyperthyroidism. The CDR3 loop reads CASSFDTSSGANVLTF. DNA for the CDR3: TGCGCCAGCAGCTTTGATACATCTTCTGGGGCCAACGTCCTGACTTTC.